These T cell receptor beta chains were read from a single sample in a study of beta chain features in type 1 diabetes. Assay: immunoSEQ multiplex PCR; the TCRdb copy retains only in-frame clones and omits some. Of 250,000 to 350,000 clones listed, around 16% are singletons. The sequencing sample was made of naive CD4+ T cells from blood. Receptors originate from a young man with type 1 diabetes. Both conserved end residues are part of each CDR3. A D gene is named only where the DNA matches it firmly. Expanded clones are given a class, and other clones once, few, many or no size at all.

D: TRBD2
size: -
V: TRBV7-8
J: TRBJ2-5
CDR3: CASRKAGGKETQYF
DNA: TGTGCCAGCAGGAAAGCGGGGGGAAAAGAGACCCAGTACTTC

D: TRBD1
size: few
V: TRBV27
J: TRBJ2-7
CDR3: CASTRLDRVYEQYF
DNA: TGTGCCAGCACAAGACTCGACAGGGTGTACGAGCAGTACTTC

D: -
size: few
V: TRBV30
J: TRBJ2-7
CDR3: CAWSVGWDLGYEQYF
DNA: TGTGCCTGGAGTGTAGGGTGGGACTTGGGGTACGAGCAGTACTTC

D: TRBD1
size: few
V: TRBV29-1
J: TRBJ1-2
CDR3: CSHLDRGLDGYTF
DNA: TGCAGCCATTTGGACAGGGGGCTGGATGGCTACACCTTC

D: -
size: few
V: TRBV28
J: TRBJ2-3
CDR3: CASTSDHTDTQYF
DNA: TGTGCCAGCACCAGCGACCATACAGATACGCAGTATTTT

D: TRBD2
size: -
V: TRBV7-2
J: TRBJ2-7
CDR3: CASSFSGITSYEQYF
DNA: TGTGCCAGCAGCTTCAGCGGGATTACCTCCTACGAGCAGTACTTC

D: -
size: many
V: TRBV4-3
J: TRBJ2-7
CDR3: CASSQARGYEQYF
DNA: TGCGCCAGCAGCCAAGCCCGAGGCTACGAGCAGTACTTC

D: TRBD1
size: many
V: TRBV29-1
J: TRBJ2-1
CDR3: CNYRDRGMAEQFF
DNA: TGCAACTACCGGGACAGGGGTATGGCTGAGCAGTTCTTC

D: -
size: -
V: TRBV28
J: TRBJ2-7
CDR3: CASSLYNDIHHF
DNA: TGTGCCAGCAGTTTATACAACGATATTCACCACTTC

D: -
size: -
V: TRBV29-1
J: TRBJ1-1
CDR3: CSVEGRGATEAFF
DNA: TGCAGCGTTGAGGGCAGGGGCGCCACTGAAGCTTTCTTT

D: -
size: few
V: TRBV6-5
J: TRBJ1-6
CDR3: CASSRRTEYNSPLHF
DNA: TGTGCCAGCAGTCGACGGACTGAGTATAATTCACCCCTCCACTTT

D: -
size: -
V: TRBV7-2
J: TRBJ2-2
CDR3: CASSLSGVVGELFF
DNA: TGTGCCAGCAGCCTTTCAGGGGTTGTCGGGGAGCTGTTTTTT

D: -
size: -
V: TRBV7-9
J: TRBJ1-2
CDR3: CASSLGRGNYGYTF
DNA: TGTGCCAGCAGCTTAGGTCGAGGGAACTATGGCTACACCTTC

D: TRBD2
size: -
V: TRBV6-6
J: TRBJ2-1
CDR3: CASGILTSGSGEQFF
DNA: TGTGCCAGCGGGATCTTGACTAGCGGGAGTGGTGAGCAGTTCTTC

D: TRBD2
size: -
V: TRBV18
J: TRBJ2-5
CDR3: CASSPRLAGVGETQYF
DNA: TGTGCCAGCTCACCCCGACTAGCGGGAGTTGGAGAGACCCAGTACTTC

D: -
size: -
V: TRBV19
J: TRBJ2-1
CDR3: CASSYRVSNEQFF
DNA: TGTGCCAGTAGCTACAGGGTATCGAATGAGCAGTTCTTC

D: -
size: -
V: TRBV4-1
J: TRBJ2-3
CDR3: CASSQDLALIGDTQYF
DNA: TGCGCCAGCAGCCAAGATCTAGCGCTGATCGGAGATACGCAGTATTTT

D: TRBD2
size: -
V: TRBV5-1
J: TRBJ2-1
CDR3: CASSGGGTTYNEQFF
DNA: TGCGCCAGCAGCGGTGGGGGGACTACCTACAATGAGCAGTTCTTC

D: TRBD2
size: -
V: TRBV12-5
J: TRBJ2-1
CDR3: CASGLAPTSGSIRTWNEQFF
DNA: TGTGCTAGTGGTTTGGCCCCTACTAGCGGGAGTATTAGGACTTGGAATGAGCAGTTCTTC

D: TRBD1
size: -
V: TRBV4-2
J: TRBJ1-2
CDR3: CASSQGDRDGYTF
DNA: TGTGCCAGCAGCCAAGGGGACAGGGATGGCTACACCTTC

D: -
size: -
V: TRBV18
J: TRBJ1-1
CDR3: CASSPIGIAGTSPGNTEAFF
DNA: TGTGCCAGCTCACCAATAGGTATCGCGGGCACTTCACCCGGGAACACTGAAGCTTTCTTT

D: -
size: few
V: TRBV10-3
J: TRBJ2-3
CDR3: CAISARGSSTDTQYF
DNA: TGTGCCATCAGTGCGCGCGGTTCTAGCACAGATACGCAGTATTTT

D: -
size: -
V: TRBV29-1
J: TRBJ1-1
CDR3: CSVEFEGERTEAFF
DNA: TGCAGCGTTGAATTTGAGGGGGAGAGAACTGAAGCTTTCTTT

D: TRBD1
size: few
V: TRBV30
J: TRBJ1-4
CDR3: CACHRGLREKLFF
DNA: TGTGCCTGTCACAGGGGGCTCCGTGAAAAACTGTTTTTT

D: -
size: -
V: TRBV9
J: TRBJ2-7
CDR3: CASSEGLLLEPYEQYF
DNA: TGTGCCAGCAGCGAGGGACTCCTCCTCGAGCCCTACGAGCAGTACTTC